Listed below are T cell receptor beta chains from one sample, sequenced in a study of cytomegalovirus exposure and HLA in healthy donors. The data were produced by immunoSEQ multiplex PCR, yet TCRdb's version contains in-frame clones alone and is incomplete. The sample contains fewer than 250,000 clones, 60% to 85% of which appear only once. Sequencing used PBMCs. These receptors originate from a woman younger than 35 in good health and CMV-seronegative. The CDR3 runs from the conserved cysteine through the conserved F or W. The order of the fields is clone size, J gene, V gene, D gene, CDR3 DNA, CDR3 protein. A D gene is named only where the DNA matches it firmly. Size is stated for part of the rows, as once, few or many counts, or as a class when the clone is expanded.

>NA|TRBJ2-7|TRBV19|TRBD1
TGTGCCAGCCGGACCGGGACAGGGGGGACCTACGAGCAGTACTTC
CASRTGTGGTYEQYF
>once|TRBJ1-3|TRBV5-4|NA
TGTGCCAGCAGCCCCACCCCCAGGGCGGTGGGAAACACCATATATTTT
CASSPTPRAVGNTIYF
>NA|TRBJ2-5|TRBV6-5|TRBD2
TGTGCCAGCAGTTATAGTGGGAGGGAGCAGTACTTC
CASSYSGREQYF
>NA|TRBJ1-2|TRBV25-1|TRBD1
TGTGCCAGCAGTGAATTTGGGACAGCTAACTATGGCTACACCTTC
CASSEFGTANYGYTF
>NA|TRBJ1-4|TRBV28|NA
TGTGCCAGCAGTGACCGGGCTGGGAGTGAAAAACTGTTTTTT
CASSDRAGSEKLFF
>NA|TRBJ2-1|TRBV4-1|TRBD2
TGCGCCAGCAGCCAAGATCTAGCGGAGTACAATGAGCAGTTCTTC
CASSQDLAEYNEQFF
>NA|TRBJ2-2|TRBV7-3|NA
TGTGCCAGCAGCCAAGCCCTAGGGAGTGGGAACACCGGGGAGCTGTTTTTT
CASSQALGSGNTGELFF
>few|TRBJ2-7|TRBV28|NA
TGTGCCAGCAGTTCAGTTTCCGGGGTCCGCGAGCAGTACTTC
CASSSVSGVREQYF
>NA|TRBJ2-1|TRBV11-3|TRBD2
TGTGCCAGCAGCTTGGAGGGGACTAGCGGGTACAATGAGCAGTTCTTC
CASSLEGTSGYNEQFF
>NA|TRBJ1-4|TRBV19|TRBD1
TGTGCCAGTAGCTCAACAGGGGGCAGTGAAAAACTGTTTTTT
CASSSTGGSEKLFF
>few|TRBJ2-3|TRBV9|TRBD2
TGTGCCAGCAGCGTGGGGACTAGCGGGGGCACAGATACGCAGTATTTT
CASSVGTSGGTDTQYF
>NA|TRBJ2-3|TRBV5-1|NA
TGCGCCAGCAGCCCTGGGACTGCGGCAGATACGCAGTATTTT
CASSPGTAADTQYF
>NA|TRBJ2-7|TRBV5-6|TRBD2
TGTGCCAGCAGCTTGGCTCTAGCGGGAGGGTCCTCCTACGAGCAGTACTTC
CASSLALAGGSSYEQYF
>NA|TRBJ1-2|TRBV7-8|TRBD1
TGTGCCAGCAGCACGACAGGGATTTACGGCTACACCTTC
CASSTTGIYGYTF
>NA|TRBJ2-7|TRBV19|NA
TGTGCCAGTAGCGGGTTCGGCGAGCAGTACTTC
CASSGFGEQYF
>NA|TRBJ2-1|TRBV10-3|NA
TGTGCCACCAGAGACAGTTTCGGAACCGACTACAATGAGCAGTTCTTC
CATRDSFGTDYNEQFF
>few|TRBJ1-2|TRBV30|TRBD1
TGTGCCTGGAGTTATAGACAGGGAAACTATGGCTACACCTTC
CAWSYRQGNYGYTF
>NA|TRBJ2-4|TRBV5-1|TRBD1
TGCGCCAGCAGCTTGGGGGACAGCCTGGCCAAAAACATTCAGTACTTC
CASSLGDSLAKNIQYF
>NA|TRBJ2-6|TRBV19|NA
TGTGCCAGTAGTATTATCAGGGCTGGGGCCAACGTCCTGACTTTC
CASSIIRAGANVLTF
>NA|TRBJ1-2|TRBV18|NA
TGTGCCAGCTCACCACGGACAGAGTATGGCTACACCTTC
CASSPRTEYGYTF
>once|TRBJ1-5|TRBV18|NA
TGTGCCAGCTCACCAGATTCAGGGGCGGGAGCCCAGCCCCAGCATTTT
CASSPDSGAGAQPQHF
>NA|TRBJ2-3|TRBV5-1|TRBD1
TGCGCCAGCAGCCTCGACGGACAGGTCACAGATACGCAGTATTTT
CASSLDGQVTDTQYF
>few|TRBJ1-2|TRBV6-6|NA
TGTGCCAGCAGTTACTCAGCGGGGTATTATGGCTACACCTTC
CASSYSAGYYGYTF
>NA|TRBJ2-3|TRBV4-1|TRBD2
TGCGCCAGCAGCCGGACTAGCGGGGGGGCTGAGGGCACAGATACGCAGTATTTT
CASSRTSGGAEGTDTQYF
>NA|TRBJ2-5|TRBV4-3|NA
TGCGCCAGCAGCCAAGATATGGCGGAACAAGAGACCCAGTACTTC
CASSQDMAEQETQYF
>NA|TRBJ2-2|TRBV13|TRBD1
TGTGCCAGCAGCTCACAGGGGCTCAACACCGGGGAGCTGTTTTTT
CASSSQGLNTGELFF
>NA|TRBJ2-1|TRBV10-2|TRBD2
TGCGCCAGCATTGGACTAGCTGTGAGCAATGAGCAGTTCTTC
CASIGLAVSNEQFF
>NA|TRBJ1-2|TRBV6-5|NA
TGTGCCAGCACTGCAGGGGTGTCTGGCTACACCTTC
CASTAGVSGYTF
>few|TRBJ2-7|TRBV27|TRBD1
TGTGCCAGCAGTACACGGGGACAGGGGATAGTAGACTACGAGCAGTACTTC
CASSTRGQGIVDYEQYF
>few|TRBJ2-2|TRBV28|TRBD1
TGTGCCAGCAGCAGACAGGGGGCCGGCACCGGGGAGCTGTTTTTT
CASSRQGAGTGELFF